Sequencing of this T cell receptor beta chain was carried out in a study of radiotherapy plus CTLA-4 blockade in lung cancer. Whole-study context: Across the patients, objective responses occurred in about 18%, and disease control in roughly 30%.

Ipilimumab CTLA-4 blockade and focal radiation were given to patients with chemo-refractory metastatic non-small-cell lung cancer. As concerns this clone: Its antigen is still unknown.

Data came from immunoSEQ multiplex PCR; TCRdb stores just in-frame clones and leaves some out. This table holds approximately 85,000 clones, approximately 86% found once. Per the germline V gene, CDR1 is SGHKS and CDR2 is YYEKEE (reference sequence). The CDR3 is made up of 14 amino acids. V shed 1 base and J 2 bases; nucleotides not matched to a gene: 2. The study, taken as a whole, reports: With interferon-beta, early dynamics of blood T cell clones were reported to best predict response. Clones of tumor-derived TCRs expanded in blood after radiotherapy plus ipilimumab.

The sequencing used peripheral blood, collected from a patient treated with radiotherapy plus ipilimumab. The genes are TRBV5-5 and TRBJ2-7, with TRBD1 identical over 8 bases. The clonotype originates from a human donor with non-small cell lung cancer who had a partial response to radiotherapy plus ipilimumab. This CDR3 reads CASSLPQGAYEQYV. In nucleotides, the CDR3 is TGTGCCAGCAGCTTGCCACAGGGGGCCTACGAGCAGTACGTC.